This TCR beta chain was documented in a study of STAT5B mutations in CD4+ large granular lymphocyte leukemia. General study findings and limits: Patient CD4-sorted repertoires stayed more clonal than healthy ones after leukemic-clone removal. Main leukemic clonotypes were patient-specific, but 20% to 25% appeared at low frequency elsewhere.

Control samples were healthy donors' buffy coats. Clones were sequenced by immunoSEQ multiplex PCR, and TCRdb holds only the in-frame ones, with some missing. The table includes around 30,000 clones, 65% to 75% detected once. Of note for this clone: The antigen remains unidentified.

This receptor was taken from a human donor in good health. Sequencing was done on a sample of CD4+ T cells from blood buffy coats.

The CDR3 is CASSPLRGGSYNEQFF. CDR3 in DNA: TGTGCCAGCAGCCCCCTTAGGGGGGGCTCCTACAATGAGCAGTTCTTC. The rearrangement joins TRBV9 to TRBJ2-1; possibly TRBD2 for D (7 bases). This CDR3 comprises 16 residues. The V end was cut by 4 bases, the J end by 0 bases, with 14 bases between. CDR1 is SGDLS and CDR2 is YYNGEE in the germline V gene.